This T cell receptor (beta chain) was captured in a study of shared clonotypes between healthy human individuals. Replicate PCRs from sorted subsets contained approximately 220 ng DNA, which is 29,000 or so T cell genomes. The protocol was immunoSEQ multiplex PCR, while the TCRdb copy is restricted to in-frame clones and leaves out a portion. This sample has 600,000 to 750,000 clones, with about 90% found just once. V gave up 5 bases and J gave up 3 bases; unmatched junction bases: 12. There are 16 residues in the CDR3. The V gene's germline CDR1 is MNHEY and CDR2 SMNVEV (reference sequence). CD8 memory comprised CD45RO+ plus CCR7-negative CD45RA+ TemRA cells.

The specimen sequenced was memory CD8+ T cells from PBMCs. Subset reported: CD45RO+ cells pooled with CCR7-negative TemRA cells. The receptor comes from a young man in good health. Some clones in this sample may be carry-over from other donors' samples. The V call is TRBV27, the J call TRBJ2-7, with 8 bases aligning to TRBD1. The CDR3 nucleotides are TGTGCCAGCAGTCCTAGCAGGGGACAGGTGCTCTACGAGCAGTACTTC. This codes for CASSPSRGQVLYEQYF.